This paragraph covers one T cell receptor (beta chain) sequence. Its cognate antigen is unknown. Trimming shortened V by 2 bases and J by 6 bases, and 11 bases separated the two germline ends. There are 14 residues in the CDR3. Germline assignment: CDR1 SEHNR and CDR2 FQNEAQ (reference sequence). These data originate in a study of shared clonotypes between healthy human individuals. Turning to the study itself: Serving as donors were two women and three men, whose ages spanned 18 to 49.

The study's findings and limits: Naive subsets typically showed greater estimated richness than memory subsets. Although depth was large, rarefaction showed that sequencing of the sorted subsets was incomplete.

Measured with immunoSEQ multiplex PCR; TCRdb has only the in-frame clones, and not every one. Seen here are 2 million or so clones, roughly 95% observed once, and the top ten hold under 0.15%. The source is a man younger than 35 in good health. The sample taken for sequencing was naive CD4+ T cells sorted from blood. Subset reported: CD45RA+ positively selected. The chain has TRBV7-9 and TRBJ2-1; D possibly corresponds to TRBD1 (5 bases). The CDR3 here is CASSLRRQGNEQFF. The CDR3 region has the DNA TGTGCCAGCAGCTTAAGGCGTCAGGGCAATGAGCAGTTCTTC.